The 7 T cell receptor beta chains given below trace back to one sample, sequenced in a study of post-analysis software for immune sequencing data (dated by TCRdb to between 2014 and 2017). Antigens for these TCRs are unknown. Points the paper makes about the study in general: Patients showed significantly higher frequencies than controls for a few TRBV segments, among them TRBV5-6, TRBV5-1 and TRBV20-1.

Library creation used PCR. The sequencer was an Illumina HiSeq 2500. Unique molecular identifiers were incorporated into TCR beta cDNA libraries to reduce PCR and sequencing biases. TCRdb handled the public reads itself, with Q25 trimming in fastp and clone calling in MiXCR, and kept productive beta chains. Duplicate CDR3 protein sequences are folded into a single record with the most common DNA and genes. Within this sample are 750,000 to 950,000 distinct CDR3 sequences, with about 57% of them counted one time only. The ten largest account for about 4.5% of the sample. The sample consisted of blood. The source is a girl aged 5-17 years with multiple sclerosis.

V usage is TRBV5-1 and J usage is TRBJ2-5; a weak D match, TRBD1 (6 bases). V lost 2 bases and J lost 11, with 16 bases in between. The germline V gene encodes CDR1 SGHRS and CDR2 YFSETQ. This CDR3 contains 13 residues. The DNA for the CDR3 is TGCGCCAGCAGCTTTTACAGGGAGAGGGAGCAGTACTTC. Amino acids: CASSFYREREQYF.

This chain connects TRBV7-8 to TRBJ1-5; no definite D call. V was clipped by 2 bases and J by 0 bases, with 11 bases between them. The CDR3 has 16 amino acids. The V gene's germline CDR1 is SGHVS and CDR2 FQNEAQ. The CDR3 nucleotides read TGTGCCAGCAGCTTATATTCAGAATATAGCAATCAGCCCCAGCATTTT. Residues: CASSLYSEYSNQPQHF.

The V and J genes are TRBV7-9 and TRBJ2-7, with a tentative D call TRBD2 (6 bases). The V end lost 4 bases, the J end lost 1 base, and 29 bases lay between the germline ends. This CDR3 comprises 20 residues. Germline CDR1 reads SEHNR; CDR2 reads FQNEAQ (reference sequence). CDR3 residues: CASSSDSTGAGKTPSYEQYF. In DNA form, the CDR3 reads TGTGCCAGCAGCTCAGATTCGACTGGAGCGGGCAAAACCCCTTCCTACGAGCAGTACTTC.

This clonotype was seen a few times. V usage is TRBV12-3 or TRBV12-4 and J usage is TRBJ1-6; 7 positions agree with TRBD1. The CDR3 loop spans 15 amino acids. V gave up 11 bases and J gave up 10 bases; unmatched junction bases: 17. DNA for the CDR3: TGTGCCTCTACCGGGACAGCCTTTTCGGGATCACCCCTCCACTTT. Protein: CASTGTAFSGSPLHF.

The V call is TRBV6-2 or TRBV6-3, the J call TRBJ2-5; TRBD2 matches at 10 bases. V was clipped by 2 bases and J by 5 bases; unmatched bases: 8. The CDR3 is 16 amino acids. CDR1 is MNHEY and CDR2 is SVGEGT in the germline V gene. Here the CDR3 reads CASSYLSGGARETQYF. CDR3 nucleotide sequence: TGTGCCAGCAGTTACCTGAGCGGGGGGGCCAGGGAGACCCAGTACTTC.

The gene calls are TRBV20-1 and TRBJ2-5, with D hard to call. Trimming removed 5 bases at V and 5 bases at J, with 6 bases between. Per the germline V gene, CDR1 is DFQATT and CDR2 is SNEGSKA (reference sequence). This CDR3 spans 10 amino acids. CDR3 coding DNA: TGCAGTGCTCTTTCGGAGACCCAGTACTTC. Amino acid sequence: CSALSETQYF.

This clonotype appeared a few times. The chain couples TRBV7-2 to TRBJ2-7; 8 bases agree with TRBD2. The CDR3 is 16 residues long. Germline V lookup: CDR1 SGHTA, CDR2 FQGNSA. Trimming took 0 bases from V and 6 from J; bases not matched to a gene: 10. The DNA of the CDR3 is TGTGCCAGCAGCTTAGCTCCTGCCGGGACTAGAGGCGAGCAGTACTTC. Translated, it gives CASSLAPAGTRGEQYF. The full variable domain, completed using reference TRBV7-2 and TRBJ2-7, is GAGVSQSPSNKVTEKGKDVELRCDPISGHTALYWYRQSLGQGLEFLIYFQGNSAPDKSGLPSDRFSAERTGGSVSTLTIQRTQQEDSAVYLCASSLAPAGTRGEQYFGPGTRLTVT.